This is a list of T cell receptor beta chains from one sample in a study of graft-versus-host responses after intestinal transplantation. TCRdb's table, derived via immunoSEQ multiplex PCR, lists solely in-frame clones and lacks some. The table has about 5,000 clones, 60% to 80% seen once. This material consisted of PBMCs, taken 300 to 340 days after intestinal transplant. All receptors derive from a human patient who received an intestinal transplant, so some T cells may come from the graft donor. Both conserved end residues are part of each CDR3. A D gene is named only where the DNA matches it firmly. The size entry is marked missing in some rows and otherwise reads once, few, many or a size class.

D	size	length	V	J	DNA	CDR3
NA	NA	15	TRBV2	TRBJ1-4	TGTGCCAGCAGCCCGGGGGGGGCAACTAATGAAAAACTGTTTTTT	CASSPGGATNEKLFF
NA	NA	15	TRBV6-1	TRBJ2-1	TGTGCCAGCAGTCTTGGGGACCGCTCCTACAATGAGCAGTTCTTC	CASSLGDRSYNEQFF
TRBD1	NA	14	TRBV19	TRBJ1-5	TGTGCCACTACTACTCAGGGGGCCAATCAGCCCCAGCATTTT	CATTTQGANQPQHF
NA	few	13	TRBV6-1	TRBJ1-1	TGTGCCAGCAGCTCAACGCGGGGGGTTGAAGCTTTCTTT	CASSSTRGVEAFF
NA	NA	13	TRBV7-6	TRBJ2-7	TGTGCCGCGGTAGGCAGGCTTCCCTACGAGCAGTACTTC	CAAVGRLPYEQYF
NA	NA	13	TRBV5-1	TRBJ2-5	TGCGCCAGCAGCTTGCAGTACCAAGAGACCCAGTACTTC	CASSLQYQETQYF
TRBD1	once	15	TRBV30	TRBJ1-6	TGTGCCTGGAGAGACAGGGGATGGGATAATTCACCCCTCCACTTT	CAWRDRGWDNSPLHF
TRBD1	few	14	TRBV19	TRBJ1-1	TGTGCCAGTTCTTCCGGGACAGGGGGCACTGAAGCTTTCTTT	CASSSGTGGTEAFF
TRBD2	NA	17	TRBV14	TRBJ2-5	TGTGCCAGCAGCCGACTTCTAGCGGGGGGGCTTAGAGAGACCCAGTACTTC	CASSRLLAGGLRETQYF
NA	NA	14	TRBV2	TRBJ1-2	TGTGCCAGCAGTGAGATGACAGAAGACTATGGCTACACCTTC	CASSEMTEDYGYTF
TRBD2	NA	16	TRBV5-1	TRBJ2-7	TGCGCCAGCAGCCCACCGTCGACAGTGGGGGGGTACGAGCAGTACTTC	CASSPPSTVGGYEQYF
NA	NA	14	TRBV28	TRBJ2-7	TGTGCCAGCAGGACCTTAGGACAGACCTACGAGCAGTACTTC	CASRTLGQTYEQYF